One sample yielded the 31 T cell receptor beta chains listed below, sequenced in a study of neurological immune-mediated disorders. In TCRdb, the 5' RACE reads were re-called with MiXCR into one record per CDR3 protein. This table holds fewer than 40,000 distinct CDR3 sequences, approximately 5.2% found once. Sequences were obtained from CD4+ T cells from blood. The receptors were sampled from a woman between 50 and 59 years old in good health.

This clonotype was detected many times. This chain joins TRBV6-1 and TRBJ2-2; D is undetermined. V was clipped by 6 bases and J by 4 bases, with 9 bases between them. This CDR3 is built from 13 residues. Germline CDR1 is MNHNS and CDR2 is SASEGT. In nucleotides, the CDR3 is TGTGCCAGCAGCAACACACTCACCGGGGAGCTGTTTTTT. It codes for CASSNTLTGELFF.

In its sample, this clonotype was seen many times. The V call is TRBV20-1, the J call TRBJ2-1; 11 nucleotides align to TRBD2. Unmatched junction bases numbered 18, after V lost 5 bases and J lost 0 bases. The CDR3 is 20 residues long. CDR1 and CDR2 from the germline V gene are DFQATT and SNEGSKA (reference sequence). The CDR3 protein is CSAPPHWFSGREGSYNEQFF. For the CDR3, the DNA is TGCAGTGCTCCCCCCCATTGGTTTAGCGGGAGGGAGGGCTCCTACAATGAGCAGTTCTTC.

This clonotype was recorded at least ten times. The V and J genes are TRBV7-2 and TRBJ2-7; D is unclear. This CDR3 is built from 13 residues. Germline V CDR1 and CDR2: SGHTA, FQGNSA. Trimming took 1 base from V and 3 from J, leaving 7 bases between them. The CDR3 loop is CASSLVENYEQYF. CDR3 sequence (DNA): TGTGCCAGCAGCTTAGTTGAGAACTACGAGCAGTACTTC. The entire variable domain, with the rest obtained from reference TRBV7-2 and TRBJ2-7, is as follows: GAGVSQSPSNKVTEKGKDVELRCDPISGHTALYWYRQSLGQGLEFLIYFQGNSAPDKSGLPSDRFSAERTGGSVSTLTIQRTQQEDSAVYLCASSLVENYEQYFGPGTRLTVT.

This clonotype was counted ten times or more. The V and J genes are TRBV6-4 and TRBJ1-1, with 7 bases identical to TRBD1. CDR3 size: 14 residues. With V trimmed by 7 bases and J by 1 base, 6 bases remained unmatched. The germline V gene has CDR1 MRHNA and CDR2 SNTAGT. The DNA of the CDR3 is TGTGCCAGCAAGAAGGACAGGACGAACACTGAAGCTTTCTTT. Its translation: CASKKDRTNTEAFF.

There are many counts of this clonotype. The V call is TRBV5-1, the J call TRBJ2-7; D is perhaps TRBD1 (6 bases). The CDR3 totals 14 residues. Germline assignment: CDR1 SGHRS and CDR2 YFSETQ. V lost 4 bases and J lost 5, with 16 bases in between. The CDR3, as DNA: TGCGCCAGCAGCGAGGGACACCGAGGGGACGAGCAGTACTTC. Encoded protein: CASSEGHRGDEQYF.

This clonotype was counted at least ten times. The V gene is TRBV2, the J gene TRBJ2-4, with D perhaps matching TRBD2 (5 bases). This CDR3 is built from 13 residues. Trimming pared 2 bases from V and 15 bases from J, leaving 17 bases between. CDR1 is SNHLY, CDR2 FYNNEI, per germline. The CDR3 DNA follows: TGTGCCAGCAGTGAACACAGCTCCGGAGGTCTGTACTTC. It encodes CASSEHSSGGLYF. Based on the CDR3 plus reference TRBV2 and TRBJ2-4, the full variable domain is EPEVTQTPSHQVTQMGQEVILRCVPISNHLYFYWYRQILGQKVEFLVSFYNNEISEKSEIFDDQFSVERPDGSNFTLKIRSTKLEDSAMYFCASSEHSSGGLYFGAGTRLSVL.

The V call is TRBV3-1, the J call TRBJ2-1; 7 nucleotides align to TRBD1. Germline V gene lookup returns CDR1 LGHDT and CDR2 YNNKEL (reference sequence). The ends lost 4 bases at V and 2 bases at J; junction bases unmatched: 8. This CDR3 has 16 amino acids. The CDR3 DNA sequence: TGTGCCAGCAGCCCGTGGACAGGCCAGGCCTACAATGAGCAGTTCTTC. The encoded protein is CASSPWTGQAYNEQFF.

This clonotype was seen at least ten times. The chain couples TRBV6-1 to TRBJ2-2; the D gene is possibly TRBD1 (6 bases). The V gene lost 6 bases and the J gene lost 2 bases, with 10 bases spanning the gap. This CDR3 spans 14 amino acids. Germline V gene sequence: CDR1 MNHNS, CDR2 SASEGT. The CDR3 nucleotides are TGTGCCAGCAGCCAGGGGTTAAACACCGGGGAGCTGTTTTTT. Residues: CASSQGLNTGELFF.

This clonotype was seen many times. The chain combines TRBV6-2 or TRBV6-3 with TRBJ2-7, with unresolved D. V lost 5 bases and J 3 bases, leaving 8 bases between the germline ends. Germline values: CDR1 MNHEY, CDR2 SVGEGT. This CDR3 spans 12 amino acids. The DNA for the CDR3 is TGTGCCAGCAGTGGTCGCGACTACGAGCAGTACTTC. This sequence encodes CASSGRDYEQYF.

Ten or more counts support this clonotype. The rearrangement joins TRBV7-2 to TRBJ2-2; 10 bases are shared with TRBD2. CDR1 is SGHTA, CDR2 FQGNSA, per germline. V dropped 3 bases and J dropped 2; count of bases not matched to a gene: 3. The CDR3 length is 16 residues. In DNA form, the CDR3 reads TGTGCCAGCAGCTTGACTAGCGGGTCCAACACCGGGGAGCTGTTTTTT. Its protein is CASSLTSGSNTGELFF.

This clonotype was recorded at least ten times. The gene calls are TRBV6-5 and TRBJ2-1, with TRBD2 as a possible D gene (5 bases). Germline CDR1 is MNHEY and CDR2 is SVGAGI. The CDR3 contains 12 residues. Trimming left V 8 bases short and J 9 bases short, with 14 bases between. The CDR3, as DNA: TGTGCCAGCGCCCATCGTCGGGGTGAGCAGTTCTTC. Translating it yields CASAHRRGEQFF.

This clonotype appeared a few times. The CDR3 nucleotides are TGTGCCAGCAGCTCAAGGACAGGGCAACAAGAGACCCAGTACTTC. It specifies CASSSRTGQQETQYF. The chain couples TRBV12-3 or TRBV12-4 to TRBJ2-5, with 8 positions matching TRBD1. The CDR3 totals 15 residues. After removal of 6 bases from V and 2 bases from J, the junction contained 8 bases not matched to a gene.

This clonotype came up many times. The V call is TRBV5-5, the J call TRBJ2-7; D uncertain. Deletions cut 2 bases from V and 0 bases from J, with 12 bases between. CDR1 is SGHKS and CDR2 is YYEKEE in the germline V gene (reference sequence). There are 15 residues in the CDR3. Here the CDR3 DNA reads TGTGCCAGCAGCTTCAAGCACGGCGGCTCCTACGAGCAGTACTTC. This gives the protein CASSFKHGGSYEQYF.

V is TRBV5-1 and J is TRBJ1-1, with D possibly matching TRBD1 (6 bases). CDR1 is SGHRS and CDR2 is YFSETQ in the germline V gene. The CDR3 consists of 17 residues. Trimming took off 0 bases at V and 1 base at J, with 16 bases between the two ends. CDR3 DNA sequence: TGCGCCAGCAGCTTGGATAGGGCAGGGGTCCCGAACACTGAAGCTTTCTTT. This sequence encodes CASSLDRAGVPNTEAFF.

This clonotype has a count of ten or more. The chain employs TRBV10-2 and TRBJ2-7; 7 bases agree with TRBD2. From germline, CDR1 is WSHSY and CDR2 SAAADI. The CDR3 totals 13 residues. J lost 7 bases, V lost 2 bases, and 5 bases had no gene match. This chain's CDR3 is CASSEPGGGEQYF. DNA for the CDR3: TGCGCCAGCAGTGAGCCGGGCGGGGGTGAGCAGTACTTC.

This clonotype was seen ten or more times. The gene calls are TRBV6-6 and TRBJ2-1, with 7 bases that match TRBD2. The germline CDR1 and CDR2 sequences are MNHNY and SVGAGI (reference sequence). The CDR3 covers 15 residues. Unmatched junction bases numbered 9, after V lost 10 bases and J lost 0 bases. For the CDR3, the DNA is TGTGCCACCCGACTAGCCCCTCCCTCCTACAATGAGCAGTTCTTC. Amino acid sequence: CATRLAPPSYNEQFF.

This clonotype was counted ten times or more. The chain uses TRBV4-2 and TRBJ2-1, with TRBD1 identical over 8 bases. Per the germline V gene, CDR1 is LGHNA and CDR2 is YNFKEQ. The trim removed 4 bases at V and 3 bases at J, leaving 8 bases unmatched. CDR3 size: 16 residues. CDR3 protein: CASSLKTGVGYNEQFF. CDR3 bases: TGTGCCAGCAGCCTGAAGACAGGGGTTGGCTACAATGAGCAGTTCTTC.

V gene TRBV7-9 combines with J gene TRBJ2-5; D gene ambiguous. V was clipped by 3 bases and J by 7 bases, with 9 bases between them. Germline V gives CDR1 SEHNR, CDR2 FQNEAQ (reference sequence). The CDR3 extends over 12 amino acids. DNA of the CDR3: TGTGCCAGCAGCTTTCTGGTGGGGACCCAGTACTTC. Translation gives CASSFLVGTQYF.

The CDR3 DNA reads as TGCAGTGCTGAGGAGGCCCACGAGCAGTACTTC. Protein: CSAEEAHEQYF. The rearrangement links TRBV20-1 to TRBJ2-7; a weak D match, TRBD2 (5 bases). The CDR3 is made up of 11 amino acids. Germline loops: CDR1 DFQATT, CDR2 SNEGSKA (reference sequence). Trimming cost V 5 bases and J 5 bases, with 10 bases left between them.

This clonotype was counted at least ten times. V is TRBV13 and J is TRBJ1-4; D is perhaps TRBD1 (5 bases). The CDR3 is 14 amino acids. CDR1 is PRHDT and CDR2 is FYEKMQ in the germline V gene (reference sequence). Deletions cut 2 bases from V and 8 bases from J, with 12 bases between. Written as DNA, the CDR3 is TGTGCCAGCAGCTTAAACAGGTGGAACGAAAAACTGTTTTTT. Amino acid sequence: CASSLNRWNEKLFF.

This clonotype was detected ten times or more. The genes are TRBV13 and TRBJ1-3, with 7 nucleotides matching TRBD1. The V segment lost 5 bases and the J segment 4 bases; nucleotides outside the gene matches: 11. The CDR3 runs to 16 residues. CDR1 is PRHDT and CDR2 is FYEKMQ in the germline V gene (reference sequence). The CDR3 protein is CASSPNRGSRGNTIYF. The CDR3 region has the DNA TGTGCCAGCAGCCCGAACAGGGGTTCGAGGGGAAACACCATATATTTT.

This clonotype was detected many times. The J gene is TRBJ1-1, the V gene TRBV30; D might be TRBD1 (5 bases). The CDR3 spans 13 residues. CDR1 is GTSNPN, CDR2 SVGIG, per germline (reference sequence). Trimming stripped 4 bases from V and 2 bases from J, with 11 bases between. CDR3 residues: CAWTKQGNTEAFF. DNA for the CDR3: TGTGCCTGGACGAAGCAGGGTAACACTGAAGCTTTCTTT.

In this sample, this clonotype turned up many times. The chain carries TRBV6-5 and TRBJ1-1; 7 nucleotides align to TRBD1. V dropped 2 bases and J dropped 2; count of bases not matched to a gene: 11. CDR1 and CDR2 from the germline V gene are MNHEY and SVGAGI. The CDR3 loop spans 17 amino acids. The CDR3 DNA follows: TGTGCCAGCAGTTACCGCCCGGGACGAGGGGGCAACACTGAAGCTTTCTTT. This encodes CASSYRPGRGGNTEAFF.

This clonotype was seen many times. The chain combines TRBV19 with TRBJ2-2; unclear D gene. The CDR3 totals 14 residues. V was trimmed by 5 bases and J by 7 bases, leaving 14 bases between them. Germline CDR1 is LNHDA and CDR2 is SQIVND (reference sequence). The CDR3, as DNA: TGTGCCAGTAGTCTCGGACCTCCCGTCGGGGAGCTGTTTTTT. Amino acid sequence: CASSLGPPVGELFF.

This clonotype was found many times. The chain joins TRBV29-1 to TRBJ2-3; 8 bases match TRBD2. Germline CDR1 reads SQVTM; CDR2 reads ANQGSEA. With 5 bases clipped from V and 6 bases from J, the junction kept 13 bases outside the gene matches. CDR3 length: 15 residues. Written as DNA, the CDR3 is TGCAGCGTTCCTCGGGGTAGCGGGATAGATGATACGCAGTATTTT. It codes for CSVPRGSGIDDTQYF.

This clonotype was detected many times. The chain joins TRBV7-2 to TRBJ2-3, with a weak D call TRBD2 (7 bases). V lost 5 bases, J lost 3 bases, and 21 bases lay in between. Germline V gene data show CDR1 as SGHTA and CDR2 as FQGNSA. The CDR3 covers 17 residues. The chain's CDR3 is CASSPLRGGVSTDTQYF. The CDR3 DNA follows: TGTGCCAGCAGCCCCCTTCGAGGGGGGGTCTCTACAGATACGCAGTATTTT.

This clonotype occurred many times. DNA of the CDR3: TGTGCCAGCAGCCTCGACAGCCTTAGGCAGTATTTT. Amino acid sequence: CASSLDSLRQYF. The chain recombines TRBV7-9 with TRBJ2-3, with TRBD1 as a possible D gene (5 bases). Germline CDR1 SEHNR, CDR2 FQNEAQ (reference sequence). The CDR3 has 12 amino acids. Trimming pared 5 bases from V and 11 bases from J, leaving 14 bases between. The entire variable domain, with the rest obtained from reference TRBV7-9 and TRBJ2-3, is as follows: DTGVSQNPRHKITKRGQNVTFRCDPISEHNRLYWYRQTLGQGPEFLTYFQNEAQLEKSRLLSDRFSAERPKGSFSTLEIQRTEQGDSAMYLCASSLDSLRQYFGPGTRLTVL.

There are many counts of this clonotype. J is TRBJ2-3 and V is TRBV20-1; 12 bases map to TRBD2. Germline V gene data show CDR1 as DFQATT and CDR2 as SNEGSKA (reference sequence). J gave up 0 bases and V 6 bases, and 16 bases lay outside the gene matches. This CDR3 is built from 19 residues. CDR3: CSAWAAGGLAGTSTDTQYF. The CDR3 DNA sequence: TGCAGTGCGTGGGCAGCAGGGGGACTAGCGGGCACTAGCACAGATACGCAGTATTTT.

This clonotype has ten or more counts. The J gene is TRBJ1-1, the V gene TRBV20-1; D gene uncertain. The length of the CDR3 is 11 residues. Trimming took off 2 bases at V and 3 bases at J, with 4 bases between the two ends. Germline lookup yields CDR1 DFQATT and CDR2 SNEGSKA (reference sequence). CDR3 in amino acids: CSARIYTEAFF. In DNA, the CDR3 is TGCAGTGCTAGAATCTACACTGAAGCTTTCTTT.

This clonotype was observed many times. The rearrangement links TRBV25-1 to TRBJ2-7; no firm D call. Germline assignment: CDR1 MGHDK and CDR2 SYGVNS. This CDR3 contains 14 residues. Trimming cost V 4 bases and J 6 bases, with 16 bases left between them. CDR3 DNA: TGTGCCAGCAGTGTAAAGGGTGTAATAGGCGAGCAGTACTTC. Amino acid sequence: CASSVKGVIGEQYF.

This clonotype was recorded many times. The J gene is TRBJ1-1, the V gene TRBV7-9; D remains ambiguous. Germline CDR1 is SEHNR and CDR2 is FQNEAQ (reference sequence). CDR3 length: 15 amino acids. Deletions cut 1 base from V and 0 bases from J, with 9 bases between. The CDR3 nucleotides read TGTGCCAGCAGCTTAGACGGCAGTGTGAACACTGAAGCTTTCTTT. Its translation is CASSLDGSVNTEAFF.